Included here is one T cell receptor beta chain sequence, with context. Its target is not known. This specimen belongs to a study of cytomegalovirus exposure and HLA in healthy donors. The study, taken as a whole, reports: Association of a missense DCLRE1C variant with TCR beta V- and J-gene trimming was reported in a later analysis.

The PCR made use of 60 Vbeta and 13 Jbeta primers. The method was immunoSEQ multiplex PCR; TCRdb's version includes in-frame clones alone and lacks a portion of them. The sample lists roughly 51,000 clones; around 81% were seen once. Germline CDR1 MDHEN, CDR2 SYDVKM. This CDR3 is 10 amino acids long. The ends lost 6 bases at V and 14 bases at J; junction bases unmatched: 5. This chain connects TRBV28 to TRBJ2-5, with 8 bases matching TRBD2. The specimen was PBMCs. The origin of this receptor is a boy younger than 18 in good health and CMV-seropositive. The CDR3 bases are TGTGCCAGCAGAGGAGCGGGGGTATACTTC. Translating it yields CASRGAGVYF.